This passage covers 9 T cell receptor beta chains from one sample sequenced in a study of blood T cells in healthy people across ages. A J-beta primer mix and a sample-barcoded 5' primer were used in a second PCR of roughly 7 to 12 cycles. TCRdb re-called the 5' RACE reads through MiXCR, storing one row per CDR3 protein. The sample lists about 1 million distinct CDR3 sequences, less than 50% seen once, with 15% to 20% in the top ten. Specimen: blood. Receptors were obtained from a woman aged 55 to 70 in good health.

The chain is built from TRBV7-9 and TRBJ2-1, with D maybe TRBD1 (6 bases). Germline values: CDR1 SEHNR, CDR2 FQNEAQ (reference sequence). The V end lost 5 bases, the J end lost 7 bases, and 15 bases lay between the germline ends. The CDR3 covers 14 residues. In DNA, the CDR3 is TGTGCCAGCAGCGGCGACAGCCAGGGGAATGAGCAGTTCTTC. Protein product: CASSGDSQGNEQFF. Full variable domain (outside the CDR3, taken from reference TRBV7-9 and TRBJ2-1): DTGVSQNPRHKITKRGQNVTFRCDPISEHNRLYWYRQTLGQGPEFLTYFQNEAQLEKSRLLSDRFSAERPKGSFSTLEIQRTEQGDSAMYLCASSGDSQGNEQFFGPGTRLTVL.

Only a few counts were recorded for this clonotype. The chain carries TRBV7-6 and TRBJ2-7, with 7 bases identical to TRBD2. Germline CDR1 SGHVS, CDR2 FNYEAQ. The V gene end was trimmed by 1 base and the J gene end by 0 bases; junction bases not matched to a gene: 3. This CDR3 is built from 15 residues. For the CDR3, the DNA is TGTGCCAGCAGCTTAGAACTAGCGATCTCCTACGAGCAGTACTTC. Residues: CASSLELAISYEQYF.

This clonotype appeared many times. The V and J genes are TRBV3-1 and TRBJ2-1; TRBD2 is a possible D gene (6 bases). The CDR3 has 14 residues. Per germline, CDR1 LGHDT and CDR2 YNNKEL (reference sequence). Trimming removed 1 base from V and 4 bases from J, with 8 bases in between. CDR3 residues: CASSQGGGYNEQFF. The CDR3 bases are TGTGCCAGCAGCCAAGGGGGAGGATACAATGAGCAGTTCTTC.

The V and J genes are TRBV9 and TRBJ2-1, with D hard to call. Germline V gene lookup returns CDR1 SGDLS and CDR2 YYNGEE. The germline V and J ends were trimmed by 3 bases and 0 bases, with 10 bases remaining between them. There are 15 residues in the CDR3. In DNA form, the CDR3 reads TGTGCCAGCAGCGCGACGGTAAGCTCCTACAATGAGCAGTTCTTC. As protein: CASSATVSSYNEQFF.

CDR3 region: CASRGDGSTDTQYF. CDR3 bases: TGTGCCAGCAGGGGAGACGGGAGCACAGATACGCAGTATTTT. The chain couples TRBV6-5 to TRBJ2-3; tentatively, D is TRBD2 (5 bases). The V gene's germline CDR1 is MNHEY and CDR2 SVGAGI. The CDR3 spans 14 residues. The V gene lost 6 bases and the J gene lost 0 bases, with 10 bases spanning the gap.

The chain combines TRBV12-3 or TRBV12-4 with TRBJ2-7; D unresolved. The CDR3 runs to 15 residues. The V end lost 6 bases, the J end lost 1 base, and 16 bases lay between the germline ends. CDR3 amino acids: CASSSTGGPSYEQYF. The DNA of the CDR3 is TGTGCCAGCAGCTCCACCGGCGGACCGTCCTACGAGCAGTACTTC.

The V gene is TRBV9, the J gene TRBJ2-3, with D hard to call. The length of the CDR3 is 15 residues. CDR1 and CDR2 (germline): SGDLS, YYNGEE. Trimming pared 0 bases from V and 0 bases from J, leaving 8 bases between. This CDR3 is CASSVAPGSTDTQYF. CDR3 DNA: TGTGCCAGCAGCGTAGCTCCGGGCAGCACAGATACGCAGTATTTT.

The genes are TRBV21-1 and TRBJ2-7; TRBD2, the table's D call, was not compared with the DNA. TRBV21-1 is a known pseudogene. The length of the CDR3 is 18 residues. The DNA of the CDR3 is TGTGCCAGCAGCGTCCAGAAAATGGGACTAGTTTATTCCTACGAGCAGTACTTC. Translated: CASSVQKMGLVYSYEQYF.

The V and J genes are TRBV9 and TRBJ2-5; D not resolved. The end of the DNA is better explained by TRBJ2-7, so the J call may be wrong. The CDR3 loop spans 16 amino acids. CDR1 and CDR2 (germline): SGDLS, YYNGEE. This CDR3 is CASSPSNVHLSYEQYF. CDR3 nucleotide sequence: TGTGCCAGCAGCCCAAGCAATGTTCACCTCTCCTACGAGCAGTACTTC.